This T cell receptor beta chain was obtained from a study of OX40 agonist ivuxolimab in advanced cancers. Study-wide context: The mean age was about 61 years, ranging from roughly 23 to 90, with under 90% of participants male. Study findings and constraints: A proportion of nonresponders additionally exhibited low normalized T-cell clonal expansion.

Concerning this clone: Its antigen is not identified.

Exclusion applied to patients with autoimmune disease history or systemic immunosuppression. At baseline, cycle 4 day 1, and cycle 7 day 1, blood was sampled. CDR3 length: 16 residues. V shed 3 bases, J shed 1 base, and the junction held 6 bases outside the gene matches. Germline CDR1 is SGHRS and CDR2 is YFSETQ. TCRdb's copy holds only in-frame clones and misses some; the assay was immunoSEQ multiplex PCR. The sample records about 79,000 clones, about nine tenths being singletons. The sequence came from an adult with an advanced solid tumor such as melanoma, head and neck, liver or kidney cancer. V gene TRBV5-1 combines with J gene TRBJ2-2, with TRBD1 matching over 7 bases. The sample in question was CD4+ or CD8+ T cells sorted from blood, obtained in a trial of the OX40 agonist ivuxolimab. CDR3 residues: CASSWTGTVNTGELFF. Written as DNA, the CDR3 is TGCGCCAGCAGCTGGACCGGGACAGTGAACACCGGGGAGCTGTTTTTT.